Presented here are 26 T cell receptor beta chains from one specimen sequenced in a study of blood T cell repertoires in COVID-19. The table came from immunoSEQ multiplex PCR; TCRdb's copy has only in-frame clones and leaves some out. Here the sample spans more than 300,000 clones, around 87% being singletons. The sequenced sample consisted of PBMCs or T cells enriched from blood (not recorded which). The receptors come from a man aged 40-55 years in a cohort exposed to, infected with or recovered from COVID-19 (not recorded which).

CDR3 bases: TGTGCCTGGAGCCGGACAGGGGGTAACATTCAGTACTTC. This encodes CAWSRTGGNIQYF. The genes are TRBV30 and TRBJ2-4; 10 bases map to TRBD1. The CDR3 loop spans 13 amino acids. Germline V gives CDR1 GTSNPN, CDR2 SVGIG (reference sequence). With V trimmed by 3 bases and J by 7 bases, 3 bases remained unmatched.

For this clone: The sample holds other DNA sequences that translate to the same CDR3. This chain connects TRBV7-9 to TRBJ2-1; 10 nucleotides match TRBD2. Germline loops: CDR1 SEHNR, CDR2 FQNEAQ (reference sequence). V shed 1 base, J shed 6 bases, and the junction held 3 bases outside the gene matches. This CDR3 has 15 residues. In nucleotides, the CDR3 is TGTGCCAGCAGCTTAGTCCTAGCGGGAGTCAATGAGCAGTTCTTC. Translating it yields CASSLVLAGVNEQFF.

V usage is TRBV9 and J usage is TRBJ2-3; D uncertain. V was trimmed by 0 bases and J by 2 bases, leaving 7 bases between them. This CDR3 has 14 amino acids. Germline values: CDR1 SGDLS, CDR2 YYNGEE. Here the CDR3 DNA reads TGTGCCAGCAGCGTAGAATACTACACAGATACGCAGTATTTT. It specifies CASSVEYYTDTQYF.

The V gene is TRBV18, the J gene TRBJ1-5, with D possibly matching TRBD1 (5 bases). The germline V gene has CDR1 KGHSH and CDR2 LQKENI. Trimming left V 0 bases short and J 0 bases short, with 6 bases between. This CDR3 has 15 residues. The CDR3 nucleotides are TGTGCCAGCTCACCACCGGGGCTTAGCAATCAGCCCCAGCATTTT. Its protein is CASSPPGLSNQPQHF.

CDR3 sequence: CASSQTSRNEQFF. The CDR3 bases are TGCGCCAGCAGCCAAACTAGTCGCAATGAGCAGTTCTTC. The J gene is TRBJ2-1, the V gene TRBV5-1; TRBD2 is a possible D gene (5 bases). The germline V gene encodes CDR1 SGHRS and CDR2 YFSETQ. This CDR3 has 13 residues. V gave up 4 bases and J gave up 6 bases, with 11 bases separating them.

V is TRBV5-5 and J is TRBJ1-1, with D possibly TRBD1 on 6 matching bases. This CDR3 region has 11 residues. Germline CDR1 is SGHKS and CDR2 is YYEKEE (reference sequence). V gave up 3 bases and J gave up 8 bases, with 8 bases separating them. CDR3 DNA: TGTGCCAGCAGCTCCACAGGGGAAGCTTTCTTT. Translating it yields CASSSTGEAFF. The full variable domain, rest sourced from reference TRBV5-5 and TRBJ1-1, is DAGVTQSPTHLIKTRGQQVTLRCSPISGHKSVSWYQQVLGQGPQFIFQYYEKEERGRGNFPDRFSARQFPNYSSELNVNALLLGDSALYLCASSSTGEAFFGQGTRLTVV.

The chain couples TRBV11-2 to TRBJ2-3; 8 bases line up with TRBD1. The CDR3 extends over 15 amino acids. The germline CDR1 and CDR2 sequences are SGHAT and FQNNGV. Germline trimming cut 1 base from V and 4 bases from J; bases unmatched to any gene: 4. The CDR3 DNA reads TGTGCCAGCAGCTTAGGGACAGGGTACGCAGATACGCAGTATTTT. It is translated as CASSLGTGYADTQYF.

The gene calls are TRBV19 and TRBJ1-2; the match to TRBD1 covers 7 bases. This CDR3 contains 14 residues. Germline V gene sequence: CDR1 LNHDA, CDR2 SQIVND (reference sequence). V was pared by 6 bases and J by 8 bases, with 12 bases of the junction left unmatched. The CDR3 spells CASSAMEGAEGYTF. The CDR3 bases are TGTGCCAGTAGCGCGATGGAGGGGGCAGAGGGCTACACCTTC.

The chain joins TRBV28 to TRBJ2-7; 8 nucleotides line up with TRBD1. J was trimmed by 0 bases and V by 5 bases; bases with no gene match: 3. This CDR3 comprises 14 residues. Germline V CDR1 and CDR2: MDHEN, SYDVKM. CDR3 residues: CASSPTGGSYEQYF. In DNA, the CDR3 is TGTGCCAGCAGTCCTACAGGGGGCTCCTACGAGCAGTACTTC.

The genes are TRBV27 and TRBJ1-5; TRBD1 matches at 9 bases. This CDR3 is 14 amino acids long. J gave up 5 bases and V 6 bases, and 5 bases lay outside the gene matches. Germline values: CDR1 MNHEY, CDR2 SMNVEV (reference sequence). The CDR3 sequence: CASRGTGLHQPQHF. CDR3 nucleotides: TGTGCCAGCAGGGGGACAGGGCTCCATCAGCCCCAGCATTTT.

This rearrangement joins TRBV19 to TRBJ1-2; maybe TRBD1 (5 bases). The CDR3 length is 14 residues. Per germline, CDR1 LNHDA and CDR2 SQIVND (reference sequence). Trimming took 4 bases from V and 5 from J, leaving 14 bases between them. The CDR3 DNA reads as TGTGCCAGTAGTAAAGCGGGGCATCTATATGGCTACACCTTC. Translation: CASSKAGHLYGYTF.

This clone was observed at least ten times. This rearrangement joins TRBV6-5 to TRBJ2-2, with 10 bases that match TRBD1. The germline gives CDR1 MNHEY, CDR2 SVGAGI. Trimming removed 7 bases from V and 7 bases from J; junction bases left unmatched: 9. The length of the CDR3 is 15 residues. CDR3 sequence: CASTPGQGIIGELFF. The CDR3 nucleotides are TGTGCCAGCACCCCGGGACAGGGGATTATCGGGGAGCTGTTTTTT.

The chain is built from TRBV7-2 and TRBJ2-1; a possible D gene is TRBD1 (6 bases). The CDR3 spans 14 residues. Germline values: CDR1 SGHTA, CDR2 FQGNSA. Trimming cost V 5 bases and J 10 bases, with 18 bases left between them. CDR3 protein: CASSPPNRAQEQFF. The CDR3 DNA sequence: TGTGCCAGCAGCCCTCCGAACAGGGCACAGGAGCAGTTCTTC.

This chain joins TRBV3-1 (or the pseudogene TRBV3-2) and TRBJ2-7; 7 bases line up with TRBD2. The J segment lost 4 bases and the V segment lost 3 bases, leaving 9 bases of the junction unmatched. CDR3 size: 15 residues. Germline CDR1 is LGHDT and CDR2 is YNNKEL (reference sequence). Written as DNA, the CDR3 is TGTGCCAGCAGCCACCCCTCGGGACTATTGTACGAGCAGTACTTC. This translates into CASSHPSGLLYEQYF.

This clone was seen just once. The rearrangement joins TRBV18 to TRBJ2-3; 12 bases agree with TRBD2. The V and J ends lost 3 bases and 0 bases, in that order; junction bases with no gene match: 4. The CDR3 runs to 17 residues. Germline V gives CDR1 KGHSH, CDR2 LQKENI. This CDR3 reads CASSPRGTSGSTDTQYF. The CDR3 region has the DNA TGTGCCAGCTCACCGAGGGGGACTAGCGGGAGCACAGATACGCAGTATTTT.

In DNA, the CDR3 is TGTGCCATCAGTGAGCCGGGACAGGGAAGCTCCGAGCAGTACTTC. Its translation: CAISEPGQGSSEQYF. V usage is TRBV10-3 and J usage is TRBJ2-7; 9 nucleotides align to TRBD1. V lost 2 bases, J lost 6 bases, and 8 bases stayed unmatched. The CDR3 loop spans 15 amino acids. CDR1 and CDR2 from the germline V gene are ENHRY and SYGVKD.

The V and J genes are TRBV7-2 and TRBJ1-2, with D possibly being TRBD1 (6 bases). Germline V gene data show CDR1 as SGHTA and CDR2 as FQGNSA. This CDR3 contains 13 residues. V dropped 2 bases and J dropped 7 bases, with 11 bases sitting between them. CDR3 nucleotides: TGTGCCAGCAGCTTAATGGGGGCGGGTGGCTACACCTTC. This gives the protein CASSLMGAGGYTF.

This chain joins TRBV5-1 and TRBJ1-1, with D possibly being TRBD1 (5 bases). The CDR3 is 13 residues long. V lost 1 base, J lost 7 bases, and 11 bases lay in between. The germline V gene encodes CDR1 SGHRS and CDR2 YFSETQ. In DNA form, the CDR3 reads TGCGCCAGCAGCTTGTATGACAGCTATGAAGCTTTCTTT. It translates to CASSLYDSYEAFF.

The chain combines TRBV18 with TRBJ1-1; D gene uncertain. Germline V lookup: CDR1 KGHSH, CDR2 LQKENI. With 0 bases removed from V and 6 bases from J, the gap between germline ends came to 5 bases. This CDR3 has 12 residues. DNA for the CDR3: TGTGCCAGCTCACCACCCACAGCTGAAGCTTTCTTT. Its protein is CASSPPTAEAFF.

J is TRBJ2-5 and V is TRBV15, with 7 bases identical to TRBD2. In germline, CDR1 is LNHNV, CDR2 YYDKDF (reference sequence). With V trimmed by 7 bases and J by 4 bases, 12 bases remained unmatched. The CDR3 runs to 15 residues. The CDR3 protein is CATKVRAGAGETQYF. In DNA, the CDR3 is TGTGCCACCAAGGTGAGGGCGGGAGCAGGAGAGACCCAGTACTTC.

J is TRBJ2-5 and V is TRBV6-2 or TRBV6-3; TRBD1 agrees at 7 bases. V gave up 1 base and J gave up 4 bases; unmatched junction bases: 3. Germline assignment: CDR1 MNHEY and CDR2 SVGEGT. The CDR3 spans 14 residues. In DNA, the CDR3 is TGTGCCAGCAGTTACTTTACAGGGGTAGAGACCCAGTACTTC. Residues: CASSYFTGVETQYF.

The genes are TRBV6-4 and TRBJ2-2; 11 bases fit TRBD2. With V trimmed by 5 bases and J by 3 bases, 5 bases remained unmatched. The CDR3 has 16 residues. CDR1 and CDR2 from the germline V gene are MRHNA and SNTAGT. The CDR3 loop is CASSQGLADYTGELFF. The CDR3 DNA follows: TGTGCCAGCAGTCAGGGACTAGCGGATTACACCGGGGAGCTGTTTTTT.

The chain has TRBV11-2 and TRBJ2-7; 7 bases match TRBD2. J lost 7 bases, V lost 5 bases, and 11 bases had no gene match. Germline V gene data show CDR1 as SGHAT and CDR2 as FQNNGV. The CDR3 is made up of 14 amino acids. CDR3 coding DNA: TGTGCCAGCAGCCCACCAAGTGGGGGGGTGGAGCAGTACTTC. This codes for CASSPPSGGVEQYF.

The chain carries TRBV19 and TRBJ1-5, with 8 bases matching TRBD1. J was trimmed by 5 bases and V by 5 bases; bases with no gene match: 2. CDR1 is LNHDA and CDR2 is SQIVND in the germline V gene (reference sequence). The CDR3 length is 13 residues. Here the CDR3 reads CASSGQGHQPQHF. The CDR3, as DNA: TGTGCCAGTAGTGGACAGGGCCATCAGCCCCAGCATTTT.

The rearrangement uses TRBV18 and TRBJ2-5, with 13 bases lining up with TRBD2. The CDR3 totals 15 residues. Germline V lookup: CDR1 KGHSH, CDR2 LQKENI. With 5 bases clipped from V and 5 bases from J, the junction kept 5 bases outside the gene matches. CDR3 in DNA: TGTGCCAGCTCAGAAGGGACTAGCGGGATCGAGACCCAGTACTTC. It specifies CASSEGTSGIETQYF.

V is TRBV18 and J is TRBJ2-7; perhaps TRBD1 as D (6 bases). The V and J ends lost 9 bases and 1 base respectively, with 10 bases between them. The CDR3 runs to 12 residues. Germline V gives CDR1 KGHSH, CDR2 LQKENI. In nucleotides, the CDR3 is TGTGCCAGTAAGGGACAATCCTACGAGCAGTACTTC. It codes for CASKGQSYEQYF.